This TCR beta chain came from a study of OX40 agonist ivuxolimab in advanced cancers. Overall study context: Patients in the trial were receiving intravenous ivuxolimab every 2 weeks, at doses of 0.01 to 10 mg/kg.

The CDR3 is 14 amino acids. Germline V gives CDR1 MNHEY, CDR2 SMNVEV (reference sequence). Trimming took 2 bases from V and 6 from J, leaving 11 bases between them. No patient had autoimmune disease or received systemic immunosuppression. Peripheral blood came from all dose cohorts at three timepoints. Here immunoSEQ multiplex PCR was the method, and the copy in TCRdb shows in-frame clones only, minus some. The repertoire includes 29,000 or so clones, roughly nine tenths of them detected once, and less than 9.5% sits in the top ten. Study-level points and caveats: At 0.1 to 3.0 mg/kg, CD4+ and CD8+ blood T cells expanded clonally by week 6.

This clone was picked up one time. The antigen remains unidentified. The receptor was derived from an adult with an advanced solid tumor such as melanoma, head and neck, liver or kidney cancer. Here the sequenced sample was CD4+ or CD8+ T cells sorted from blood, taken in a trial of the OX40 agonist ivuxolimab. The rearrangement links TRBV27 to TRBJ1-5; D possibly corresponds to TRBD1 (5 bases). The CDR3 sequence: CASSLEAGIQPQHF. The CDR3 nucleotides are TGTGCCAGCAGTTTAGAGGCAGGGATTCAGCCCCAGCATTTT.